These T cell receptor beta chains were read from a single sample in a study of blood T cell repertoires in COVID-19. TCRdb keeps only in-frame clones here, not all; method: immunoSEQ multiplex PCR. The sample includes 130,000 to 150,000 clones, 80% to 90% of them seen just once. Specimen: peripheral blood. Receptors originate from an older woman with COVID-19, enrolled during active disease. Both conserved end residues are part of each CDR3. The D gene is left open where the match is weak. The size entry is marked missing in some rows and otherwise reads once, few, many or a size class.

J: TRBJ1-1
size: .
V: TRBV5-4
D: .
CDR3: CASSAYRLGGNTEAFF
DNA: TGTGCCAGCAGCGCCTACAGGCTGGGGGGGAACACTGAAGCTTTCTTT

J: TRBJ2-4
size: .
V: TRBV21-1
D: .
CDR3: CASSGQEILLAKNIQYF
DNA: TGTGCCAGCAGCGGACAGGAGATACTACTAGCCAAAAACATTCAGTACTTC

J: TRBJ2-2
size: .
V: TRBV7-7
D: TRBD1
CDR3: CASSAGTGSTGELFF
DNA: TGTGCCAGCAGCGCCGGGACAGGGTCGACCGGGGAGCTGTTTTTT

J: TRBJ1-2
size: .
V: TRBV2
D: TRBD1
CDR3: CASRQDREAGYGYTF
DNA: TGTGCCAGCAGGCAAGACAGGGAGGCAGGCTATGGCTACACCTTC

J: TRBJ1-2
size: .
V: TRBV11-2
D: TRBD1
CDR3: CASSLDGGQGETLWFGYTF
DNA: TGTGCCAGCAGCTTAGATGGGGGACAGGGGGAGACTCTATGGTTCGGCTACACCTTC

J: TRBJ2-1
size: .
V: TRBV30
D: .
CDR3: CAWSVSRGEFF
DNA: TGTGCCTGGAGTGTGTCAAGGGGTGAGTTCTTC

J: TRBJ1-2
size: few
V: TRBV19
D: .
CDR3: CASSSNRDSGGYTF
DNA: TGTGCCAGTAGTTCGAACCGGGACTCCGGTGGCTACACCTTC

J: TRBJ2-3
size: .
V: TRBV5-4
D: .
CDR3: CASGGDEDTQYF
DNA: TGTGCCAGCGGAGGGGATGAAGATACGCAGTATTTT

J: TRBJ1-2
size: .
V: TRBV30
D: .
CDR3: CAWSHTQGLGYTF
DNA: TGTGCCTGGAGTCACACCCAGGGGTTGGGCTACACCTTC

J: TRBJ1-2
size: .
V: TRBV18
D: .
CDR3: CAIPVGENYGYTF
DNA: TGTGCCATCCCGGTGGGAGAGAACTATGGCTACACCTTC

J: TRBJ1-4
size: .
V: TRBV27
D: .
CDR3: CASSLSGGPNEKLFF
DNA: TGTGCCAGCAGTTTATCAGGGGGACCTAATGAAAAACTGTTTTTT

J: TRBJ1-5
size: .
V: TRBV6-5
D: .
CDR3: CASSRGLNNQPQHF
DNA: TGTGCCAGCAGCCGCGGACTCAACAATCAGCCCCAGCATTTT

J: TRBJ2-7
size: .
V: TRBV18
D: TRBD1
CDR3: CASSPGTGAYEQYF
DNA: TGTGCCAGCTCACCGGGGACAGGGGCCTACGAGCAGTACTTC

J: TRBJ2-7
size: .
V: TRBV7-9
D: TRBD2
CDR3: CASSEWTSGGHEQYF
DNA: TGTGCCAGCAGCGAGTGGACTAGCGGGGGTCACGAGCAGTACTTC

J: TRBJ2-5
size: .
V: TRBV27
D: .
CDR3: CASSLSGDRYETQYF
DNA: TGTGCCAGCAGTTTGTCGGGCGACAGATACGAGACCCAGTACTTC

J: TRBJ2-5
size: .
V: TRBV2
D: TRBD1
CDR3: CASSLDRGGQETQYF
DNA: TGTGCCAGCAGTCTGGACAGGGGGGGCCAAGAGACCCAGTACTTC

J: TRBJ1-3
size: .
V: TRBV11-2
D: .
CDR3: CASSLEHSGNTIYF
DNA: TGTGCCAGCAGCTTAGAACACAGTGGAAACACCATATATTTT

J: TRBJ2-3
size: .
V: TRBV1
D: .
CDR3: CTSGGQGVTDTQYF
DNA: TGCACCAGCGGGGGACAGGGGGTGACAGATACGCAGTATTTT

J: TRBJ2-7
size: few
V: TRBV25-1
D: TRBD1
CDR3: CASSVARAGGYEQYF
DNA: TGTGCCAGCAGTGTTGCTCGGGCAGGGGGCTACGAGCAGTACTTC

J: TRBJ2-7
size: once
V: TRBV29-1
D: .
CDR3: CSVRTRGLYEQYF
DNA: TGCAGCGTCCGCACCAGGGGCCTCTACGAGCAGTACTTC

J: TRBJ1-2
size: .
V: TRBV24-1
D: .
CDR3: CATSDPQGRGHGYTF
DNA: TGTGCCACCAGTGATCCGCAGGGCAGGGGCCATGGCTACACCTTC

J: TRBJ1-1
size: .
V: TRBV6-5
D: .
CDR3: CASTRTPNTEAFF
DNA: TGTGCCAGCACCAGGACACCGAACACTGAAGCTTTCTTT

J: TRBJ2-1
size: few
V: TRBV5-1
D: TRBD2
CDR3: CASSFSGGPSPQFF
DNA: TGCGCCAGCAGCTTTAGCGGGGGGCCCTCTCCGCAGTTCTTC

J: TRBJ2-1
size: .
V: TRBV21-1
D: .
CDR3: CASSKAIQAGGPNEQFF
DNA: TGTGCCAGCAGCAAAGCGATACAAGCGGGGGGGCCCAATGAGCAGTTCTTC

J: TRBJ2-5
size: .
V: TRBV5-1
D: .
CDR3: CASSDPGGLQETQYF
DNA: TGCGCCAGCAGCGACCCGGGGGGCCTACAAGAGACCCAGTACTTC

J: TRBJ1-1
size: .
V: TRBV5-1
D: .
CDR3: CASSPRLDSEAFF
DNA: TGCGCCAGCAGCCCCCGACTGGACAGCGAAGCTTTCTTT

J: TRBJ2-1
size: few
V: TRBV18
D: TRBD2
CDR3: CASSLAGGNEQFF
DNA: TGTGCCAGCTCACTAGCGGGGGGGAATGAGCAGTTCTTC

J: TRBJ2-5
size: .
V: TRBV13
D: .
CDR3: CASSLVGTLGETQYF
DNA: TGTGCCAGCAGCTTAGTCGGGACTTTGGGCGAGACCCAGTACTTC

J: TRBJ1-2
size: .
V: TRBV6-2/TRBV6-3
D: .
CDR3: CASSDPGIHSFSVGYTF
DNA: TGTGCCAGCAGTGACCCGGGTATACACTCCTTTTCTGTTGGCTACACCTTC

J: TRBJ2-7
size: .
V: TRBV15
D: .
CDR3: CATSRDRSGGNEQYF
DNA: TGTGCCACCAGCAGAGACCGCAGCGGCGGCAACGAGCAGTACTTC

J: TRBJ2-3
size: .
V: TRBV6-5
D: .
CDR3: CASGRLEGTDTQYF
DNA: TGTGCCAGCGGGCGACTAGAGGGCACAGATACGCAGTATTTT

J: TRBJ1-2
size: .
V: TRBV6-2/TRBV6-3
D: .
CDR3: CASSLPQIPMSYTF
DNA: TGTGCCAGCAGTCTTCCACAGATCCCGATGAGCTACACCTTC

J: TRBJ1-1
size: .
V: TRBV27
D: .
CDR3: CASSLFNLNTEAFF
DNA: TGTGCCAGCAGTTTATTTAACTTGAACACTGAAGCTTTCTTT

J: TRBJ1-5
size: few
V: TRBV7-8
D: .
CDR3: CASSLNQDSHFPNQPQHF
DNA: TGTGCCAGCAGCTTAAATCAAGACAGCCATTTTCCCAATCAGCCCCAGCATTTT

J: TRBJ2-4
size: .
V: TRBV19
D: .
CDR3: CASTPVSRNIQYF
DNA: TGTGCCAGTACTCCAGTTTCCAGAAACATTCAGTACTTC

J: TRBJ2-1
size: .
V: TRBV6-6
D: .
CDR3: CASSYSTAREQFF
DNA: TGTGCCAGCAGTTACTCGACGGCGCGGGAGCAGTTCTTC

J: TRBJ1-2
size: .
V: TRBV25-1
D: .
CDR3: CASSESGYGYTF
DNA: TGTGCCAGCAGTGAATCCGGCTATGGCTACACCTTC

J: TRBJ2-5
size: once
V: TRBV5-1
D: .
CDR3: CASSLVGGEETQYF
DNA: TGCGCCAGCAGCTTGGTGGGCGGGGAAGAGACCCAGTACTTC

J: TRBJ2-1
size: .
V: TRBV4-2
D: TRBD2
CDR3: CASSQASGVNNEQFF
DNA: TGTGCCAGCAGCCAAGCTAGCGGGGTAAACAATGAGCAGTTCTTC

J: TRBJ1-4
size: .
V: TRBV19
D: .
CDR3: CASSTGTVGGLFF
DNA: TGTGCCAGTAGTACAGGGACGGTGGGGGGACTGTTTTTT

J: TRBJ1-1
size: .
V: TRBV6-1
D: .
CDR3: CASSEAQGRNTEAFF
DNA: TGTGCCAGCAGTGAAGCGCAGGGAAGGAACACTGAAGCTTTCTTT

J: TRBJ1-6
size: .
V: TRBV25-1
D: TRBD1
CDR3: CASKLGDSNNSPLHF
DNA: TGTGCCAGCAAACTTGGGGACAGCAATAATTCACCCCTCCACTTT

J: TRBJ2-5
size: once
V: TRBV30
D: .
CDR3: CAWNNPRETQYF
DNA: TGTGCCTGGAACAACCCTAGGGAGACCCAGTACTTC

J: TRBJ1-6
size: .
V: TRBV24-1
D: .
CDR3: CATSDSGVRSPLHF
DNA: TGTGCCACCAGTGATTCGGGGGTGCGGTCACCCCTCCACTTT

J: TRBJ2-1
size: .
V: TRBV5-4
D: TRBD2
CDR3: CASSQAGDSYNEQFF
DNA: TGTGCCAGCAGTCAAGCGGGGGATTCCTACAATGAGCAGTTCTTC

J: TRBJ1-2
size: .
V: TRBV7-3
D: .
CDR3: CASSFGGFYGYTF
DNA: TGTGCCAGCAGCTTCGGGGGTTTCTATGGCTACACCTTC

J: TRBJ1-2
size: .
V: TRBV2
D: TRBD1
CDR3: CASSRTGIGGYTF
DNA: TGTGCCAGCAGTAGGACAGGGATAGGGGGCTACACCTTC

J: TRBJ1-1
size: .
V: TRBV4-1
D: TRBD1
CDR3: CASSQEVTGDTEAFF
DNA: TGCGCCAGCAGCCAAGAGGTAACAGGGGACACTGAAGCTTTCTTT

J: TRBJ1-2
size: .
V: TRBV6-2/TRBV6-3
D: TRBD1
CDR3: CASSQGTGTPGGYGYTF
DNA: TGTGCCAGCAGTCAGGGGACAGGGACCCCCGGGGGCTATGGCTACACCTTC

J: TRBJ2-7
size: .
V: TRBV7-3
D: .
CDR3: CASSLSGQEGSEQYF
DNA: TGTGCCAGCAGCCTAAGTGGGCAGGAGGGTTCCGAGCAGTACTTC

J: TRBJ2-1
size: once
V: TRBV24-1
D: TRBD1
CDR3: CATSDVDRNEQFF
DNA: TGTGCCACCAGTGATGTGGACAGGAATGAGCAGTTCTTC

J: TRBJ1-3
size: few
V: TRBV6-4
D: .
CDR3: CASSDSIEEGSGNTIYF
DNA: TGTGCCAGCAGTGACTCGATAGAAGAGGGCTCTGGAAACACCATATATTTT